A single sample is the source of the 10 T cell receptor beta chains below, sequenced in a study of blood T cell repertoires in COVID-19. Measured with immunoSEQ multiplex PCR; TCRdb has only the in-frame clones, and not every one. The sample yields 320,000 or so clones, about 85% seen once. The sample taken for sequencing was PBMCs or T cells enriched from blood (not recorded which). The receptors were gathered from a woman aged 25-40 years who had been exposed to COVID-19.

This chain links TRBV12-3 or TRBV12-4 with TRBJ1-1; D ambiguous. The CDR3 is 13 amino acids. Trimming cost V 4 bases and J 4 bases, with 10 bases left between them. CDR3 bases: TGTGCCAGCAGTTCTCGGGTTGGCACTGAAGCTTTCTTT. Its translation is CASSSRVGTEAFF.

The CDR3 DNA follows: TGTGCCACCAGCGGAGGGAATAATTCACCCCTCCACTTT. Translated: CATSGGNNSPLHF. The chain couples TRBV6-5 to TRBJ1-6; D is undetermined. The CDR3 is 13 residues long. V shed 10 bases and J shed 5 bases, with 12 bases lying between them. Germline values: CDR1 MNHEY, CDR2 SVGAGI.

The chain uses TRBV4-1 and TRBJ2-1, with D possibly matching TRBD2 (6 bases). The CDR3 length is 16 residues. Trimming pared 0 bases from V and 8 bases from J, leaving 17 bases between. Per germline, CDR1 MGHRA and CDR2 YSYEKL. CDR3 DNA sequence: TGCGCCAGCAGCCAAGATATCCGGGAGAAGACCCATGAGCAGTTCTTC. Its protein is CASSQDIREKTHEQFF.

V is TRBV4-1 and J is TRBJ2-5; 13 positions agree with TRBD2. After removal of 4 bases from V and 5 bases from J, the junction contained 7 bases not matched to a gene. From germline, CDR1 is MGHRA and CDR2 YSYEKL. The CDR3 consists of 16 residues. The CDR3 is CASSPLLAGGHETQYF. DNA of the CDR3: TGCGCCAGCAGCCCCTTACTAGCGGGGGGGCACGAGACCCAGTACTTC.

This clone was seen only once. The genes are TRBV29-1 and TRBJ1-4; D not resolved. Trimming stripped 4 bases from V and 8 bases from J, with 20 bases between. There are 15 residues in the CDR3. Germline V gives CDR1 SQVTM, CDR2 ANQGSEA. The DNA for the CDR3 is TGCAGCGTTGGTGCGTGGGAGGGCTTTCGGGAAAAACTGTTTTTT. Translating gives CSVGAWEGFREKLFF.

This chain joins TRBV7-9 and TRBJ1-1; 8 positions agree with TRBD1. Germline values: CDR1 SEHNR, CDR2 FQNEAQ (reference sequence). The CDR3 spans 15 residues. V lost 5 bases to trimming and J lost 2 bases; unmatched junction nucleotides: 7. This CDR3 reads CASSEGTGGNTEAFF. CDR3 in DNA: TGTGCCAGCAGCGAAGGGACAGGTGGAAACACTGAAGCTTTCTTT.

The chain joins TRBV28 to TRBJ2-1; 10 nucleotides line up with TRBD2. This CDR3 comprises 16 residues. The V segment lost 4 bases and the J segment 3 bases; nucleotides outside the gene matches: 6. Per the germline V gene, CDR1 is MDHEN and CDR2 is SYDVKM. CDR3 in DNA: TGTGCCAGCAGTTCTTACGGACTAGCGGACTACAATGAGCAGTTCTTC. It encodes CASSSYGLADYNEQFF.

The chain combines TRBV20-1 with TRBJ2-3; TRBD2 matches 10 bases. Trimming removed 3 bases from V and 2 bases from J; junction bases left unmatched: 5. Germline V lookup: CDR1 DFQATT, CDR2 SNEGSKA (reference sequence). The CDR3 has 15 residues. The CDR3 loop is CSASGLAAYTDTQYF. CDR3 bases: TGCAGTGCTAGTGGACTAGCGGCCTACACAGATACGCAGTATTTT.

This chain connects TRBV6-5 to TRBJ2-7; TRBD2 is a possible D gene (5 bases). The germline V gene encodes CDR1 MNHEY and CDR2 SVGAGI. The CDR3 is 13 amino acids. The V end was cut by 6 bases, the J end by 3 bases, with 12 bases between. DNA of the CDR3: TGTGCCAGCAGCGCCGCGCGGGTCTACGAGCAGTACTTC. This encodes CASSAARVYEQYF.

The chain carries TRBV28 and TRBJ1-5; 8 bases map to TRBD1. J lost 7 bases, V lost 5 bases, and 4 bases had no gene match. The length of the CDR3 is 13 residues. Germline V gene lookup returns CDR1 MDHEN and CDR2 SYDVKM. CDR3 sequence (DNA): TGTGCCAGCAGTACAGGGGGGGGCCAGCCCCAGCATTTT. Its protein is CASSTGGGQPQHF.